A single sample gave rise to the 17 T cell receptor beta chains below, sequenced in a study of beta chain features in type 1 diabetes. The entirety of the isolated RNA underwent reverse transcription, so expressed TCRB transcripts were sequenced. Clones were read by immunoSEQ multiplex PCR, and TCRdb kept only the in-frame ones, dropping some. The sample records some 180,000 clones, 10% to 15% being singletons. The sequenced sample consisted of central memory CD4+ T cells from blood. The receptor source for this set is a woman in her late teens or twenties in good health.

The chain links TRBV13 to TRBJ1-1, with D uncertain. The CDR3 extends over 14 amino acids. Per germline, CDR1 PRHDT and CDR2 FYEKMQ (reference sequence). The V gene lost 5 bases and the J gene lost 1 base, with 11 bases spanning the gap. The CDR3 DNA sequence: TGTGCCAGCAGCGAGAGGCCGGGGAACACTGAAGCTTTCTTT. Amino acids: CASSERPGNTEAFF.

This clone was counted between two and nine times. The DNA of the CDR3 is TGTGCCAGCAGCTTAGTCCTAGCGGGAGTCATCGAGCAGTTCTTC. It specifies CASSLVLAGVIEQFF. The V call is TRBV11-1, the J call TRBJ2-1; 10 bases are a match to TRBD2. The CDR3 is 15 residues long. The germline V gene encodes CDR1 SGHAT and CDR2 FQDESV (reference sequence). The trim removed 1 base at V and 10 bases at J, leaving 7 bases unmatched.

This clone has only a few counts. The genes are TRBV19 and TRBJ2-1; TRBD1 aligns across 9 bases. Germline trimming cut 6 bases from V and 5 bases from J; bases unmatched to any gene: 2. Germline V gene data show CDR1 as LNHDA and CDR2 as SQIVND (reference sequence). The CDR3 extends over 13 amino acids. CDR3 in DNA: TGTGCCAGTAGGGGACAGGGCAACAATGAGCAGTTCTTC. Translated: CASRGQGNNEQFF.

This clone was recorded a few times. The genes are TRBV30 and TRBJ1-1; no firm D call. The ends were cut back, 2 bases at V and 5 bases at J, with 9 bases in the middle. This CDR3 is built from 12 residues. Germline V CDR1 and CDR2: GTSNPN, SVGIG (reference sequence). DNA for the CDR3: TGTGCCTGGAGTCCTCGTGTAACTGAAGCTTTCTTT. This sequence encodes CAWSPRVTEAFF.

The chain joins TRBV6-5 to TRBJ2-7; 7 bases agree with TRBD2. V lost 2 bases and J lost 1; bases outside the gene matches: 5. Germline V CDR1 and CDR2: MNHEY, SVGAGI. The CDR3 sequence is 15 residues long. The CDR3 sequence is CASSYDGRPSYEQYF. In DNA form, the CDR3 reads TGTGCCAGCAGTTACGACGGGAGGCCGTCCTACGAGCAGTACTTC.

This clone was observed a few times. In DNA, the CDR3 is TGTGCCAGCAGCGAGGAGGGGGGGGTCAATCAGCCCCAGCATTTT. Translation gives CASSEEGGVNQPQHF. The chain uses TRBV21-1 and TRBJ1-5. TRBV21-1 is shown as a pseudogene. The CDR3 sequence is 15 residues long.

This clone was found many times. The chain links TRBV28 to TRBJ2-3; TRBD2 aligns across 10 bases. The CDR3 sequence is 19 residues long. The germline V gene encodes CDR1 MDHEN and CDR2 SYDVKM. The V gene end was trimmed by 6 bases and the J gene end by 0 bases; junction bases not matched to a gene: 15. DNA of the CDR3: TGTGCCAGCAGACAAGGACTAGCGGATAAAATTGCTAGCACAGATACGCAGTATTTT. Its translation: CASRQGLADKIASTDTQYF.

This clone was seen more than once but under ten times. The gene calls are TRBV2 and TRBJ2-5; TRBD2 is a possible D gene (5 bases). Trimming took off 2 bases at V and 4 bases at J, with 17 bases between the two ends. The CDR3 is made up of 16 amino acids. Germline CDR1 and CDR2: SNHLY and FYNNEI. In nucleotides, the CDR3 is TGTGCCAGCAGTGAATCTTTCGGGGTTGGATTAGAGACCCAGTACTTC. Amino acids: CASSESFGVGLETQYF.

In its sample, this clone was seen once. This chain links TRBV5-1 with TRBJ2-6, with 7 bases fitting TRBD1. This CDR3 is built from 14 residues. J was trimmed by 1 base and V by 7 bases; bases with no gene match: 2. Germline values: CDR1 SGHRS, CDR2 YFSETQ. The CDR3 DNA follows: TGCGCCAGCGACAGGGATTCTGGGGCCAACGTCCTGACTTTC. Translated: CASDRDSGANVLTF. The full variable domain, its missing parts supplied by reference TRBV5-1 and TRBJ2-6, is KAGVTQTPRYLIKTRGQQVTLSCSPISGHRSVSWYQQTPGQGLQFLFEYFSETQRNKGNFPGRFSGRQFSNSRSEMNVSTLELGDSALYLCASDRDSGANVLTFGAGSRLTVL.

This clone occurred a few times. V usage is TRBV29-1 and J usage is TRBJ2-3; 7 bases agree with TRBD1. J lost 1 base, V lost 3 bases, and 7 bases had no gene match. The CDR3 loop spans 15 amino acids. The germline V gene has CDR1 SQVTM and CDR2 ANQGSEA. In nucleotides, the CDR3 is TGCAGCGTTGACGGAGCAGGGACAGGCACAGATACGCAGTATTTT. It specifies CSVDGAGTGTDTQYF.

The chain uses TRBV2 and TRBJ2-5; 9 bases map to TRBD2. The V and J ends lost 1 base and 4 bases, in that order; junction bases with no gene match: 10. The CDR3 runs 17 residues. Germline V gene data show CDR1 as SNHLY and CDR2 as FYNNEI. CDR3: CASSEGTGSGRRETQYF. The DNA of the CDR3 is TGTGCCAGCAGTGAAGGAACGGGGAGCGGGAGGAGAGAGACCCAGTACTTC.

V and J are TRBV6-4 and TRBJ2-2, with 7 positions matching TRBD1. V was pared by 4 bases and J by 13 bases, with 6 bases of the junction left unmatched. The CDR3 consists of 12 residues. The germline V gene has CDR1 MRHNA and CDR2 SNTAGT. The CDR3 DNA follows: TGTGCCAGCAGTGGGGACAGTCGAAGGCTGTTTTTT. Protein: CASSGDSRRLFF.

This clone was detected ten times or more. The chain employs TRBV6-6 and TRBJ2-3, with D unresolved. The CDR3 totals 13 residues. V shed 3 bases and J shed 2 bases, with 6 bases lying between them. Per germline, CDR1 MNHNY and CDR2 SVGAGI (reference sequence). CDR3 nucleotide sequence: TGTGCCAGCAGTTATCGTATCACAGATACGCAGTATTTT. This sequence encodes CASSYRITDTQYF.

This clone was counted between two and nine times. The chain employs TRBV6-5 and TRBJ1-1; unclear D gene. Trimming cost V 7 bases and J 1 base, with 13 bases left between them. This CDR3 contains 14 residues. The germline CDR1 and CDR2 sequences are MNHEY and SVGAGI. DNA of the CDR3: TGTGCCAGCATCGGCATTCGGGGGAACACTGAAGCTTTCTTT. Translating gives CASIGIRGNTEAFF.

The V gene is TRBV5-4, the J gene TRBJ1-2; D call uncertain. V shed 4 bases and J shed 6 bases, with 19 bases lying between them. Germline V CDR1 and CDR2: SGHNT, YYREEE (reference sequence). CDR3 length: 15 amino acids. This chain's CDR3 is CASSRFTQDGDGYTF. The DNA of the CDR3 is TGTGCCAGCAGCCGGTTCACGCAGGACGGGGATGGCTACACCTTC.

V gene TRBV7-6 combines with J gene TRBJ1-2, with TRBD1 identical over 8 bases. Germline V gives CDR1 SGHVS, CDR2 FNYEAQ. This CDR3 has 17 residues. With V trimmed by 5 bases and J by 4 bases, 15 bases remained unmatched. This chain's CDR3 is CASSPRTGSLRIYGYTF. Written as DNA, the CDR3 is TGTGCCAGCAGCCCGCGGACAGGGAGCTTAAGAATCTATGGCTACACCTTC.

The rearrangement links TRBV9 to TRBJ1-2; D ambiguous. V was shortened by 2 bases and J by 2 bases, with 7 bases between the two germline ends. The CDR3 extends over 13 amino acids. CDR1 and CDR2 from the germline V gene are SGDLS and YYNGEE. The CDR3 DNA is TGTGCCAGCAGCGTCTACGGGAACTATGGCTACACCTTC. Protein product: CASSVYGNYGYTF.